The 4 T cell receptor beta chains reported below all come from one sample, sequenced in a study of response to subunit inactivated influenza vaccine. Using its own MiXCR run on the RT-PCR reads, TCRdb lists one record per CDR3 protein. In the table there are approximately 500,000 distinct CDR3 sequences, 13% of which are singletons. Sample: PBMCs from blood, taken 45 days after vaccination. All receptors derive from a man in his fifties or sixties who received an inactivated influenza vaccine.

J is TRBJ1-5 and V is TRBV12-3 or TRBV12-4; 9 bases line up with TRBD1. V dropped 6 bases and J dropped 7; count of bases not matched to a gene: 10. The CDR3 covers 15 residues. CDR3 amino acids: CASSHGQGHWQPQHF. CDR3 DNA: TGTGCCAGCAGCCACGGACAGGGGCATTGGCAGCCCCAGCATTTT.

DNA of the CDR3: TGCGCCAGCAGTCAGGGGGCGCTGGAGACCCAGTACTTC. This encodes CASSQGALETQYF. V and J are TRBV10-2 and TRBJ2-5; 8 bases align to TRBD1. CDR1 WSHSY and CDR2 SAAADI come from the germline V gene. V lost 5 bases to trimming and J lost 5 bases; unmatched junction nucleotides: 4. The CDR3 length is 13 residues.

The chain uses TRBV4-2 and TRBJ2-5, with 10 nucleotides matching TRBD2. Looked up from germline, CDR1 is LGHNA and CDR2 is YNFKEQ. The CDR3 has 16 amino acids. V gave up 3 bases and J gave up 3 bases; unmatched junction bases: 7. This chain's CDR3 is CASSQAASGGEETQYF. The CDR3 bases are TGTGCCAGCAGCCAGGCGGCTAGCGGGGGAGAAGAGACCCAGTACTTC.

This clonotype was observed a few times. This chain links TRBV5-1 with TRBJ2-7, with TRBD1 as a possible D gene (6 bases). CDR1 and CDR2 from the germline V gene are SGHRS and YFSETQ. Between the trimmed V and J ends, which lost 4 bases and 5 bases, there was a span of 16 bases. CDR3 length: 14 amino acids. CDR3 bases: TGCGCCAGCAGCCAACAGGGTAATTTGGACGAGCAGTACTTC. Its protein product is CASSQQGNLDEQYF.